A selection of T cell receptor beta chains follows, all from one sample in a study of PD-L1 blockade in urothelial cancer. Data came from immunoSEQ multiplex PCR; TCRdb stores just in-frame clones and leaves some out. Of fewer than 60,000 clones listed, 85% are singletons. The starting material was PBMCs, obtained around atezolizumab (anti-PD-L1) treatment. These TCRs come from a man between 65 and 79 years old with urothelial cancer. The CDR3 runs from the conserved cysteine through the conserved F or W. D genes are given only for firm matches. Only part of the rows carry a size: once, few, many, or a class if the clone is expanded.

D: -
V: TRBV27
J: TRBJ1-2
size: -
CDR3: CASSLSQTNYGYTF
DNA: TGTGCCAGCAGTTTATCCCAGACAAACTATGGCTACACCTTC

D: -
V: TRBV19
J: TRBJ2-1
size: -
CDR3: CASSTYPSDDSYNEQFF
DNA: TGTGCCAGTAGTACATACCCCTCAGATGACAGTTACAATGAGCAGTTCTTC

D: TRBD2
V: TRBV27
J: TRBJ2-1
size: -
CDR3: CASSWSREGYNEQFF
DNA: TGTGCCAGCAGTTGGTCGCGGGAGGGTTACAATGAGCAGTTCTTC

D: -
V: TRBV18
J: TRBJ1-5
size: -
CDR3: CASSPETVDQPQHF
DNA: TGTGCCAGCTCACCGGAGACGGTGGATCAGCCCCAGCATTTT

D: -
V: TRBV28
J: TRBJ2-7
size: -
CDR3: CASSIAGQLSSYEQYF
DNA: TGTGCCAGCAGTATAGCAGGACAGTTAAGCTCCTACGAGCAGTACTTC

D: TRBD1
V: TRBV2
J: TRBJ1-1
size: few
CDR3: CASSGYGQAGTEAFF
DNA: TGTGCCAGCAGTGGATACGGACAGGCGGGTACTGAAGCTTTCTTT

D: TRBD2
V: TRBV5-1
J: TRBJ2-7
size: -
CDR3: CASRYNQLAGGGSDEQYF
DNA: TGCGCCAGCAGATACAACCAACTAGCGGGAGGAGGATCGGACGAGCAGTACTTC

D: -
V: TRBV29-1
J: TRBJ1-2
size: -
CDR3: CSVEDREGRYGYTF
DNA: TGCAGCGTTGAAGATCGGGAGGGGCGCTATGGCTACACCTTC

D: -
V: TRBV10-3
J: TRBJ1-2
size: -
CDR3: CAISDKSYGYTF
DNA: TGTGCCATCAGCGACAAGTCCTATGGCTACACCTTC

D: -
V: TRBV7-9
J: TRBJ1-1
size: -
CDR3: CASSLEPGLTNTEAFF
DNA: TGTGCCAGCAGCTTAGAGCCGGGACTCACGAACACTGAAGCTTTCTTT

D: -
V: TRBV9
J: TRBJ2-5
size: -
CDR3: CATHPGGQETQYF
DNA: TGTGCTACCCACCCCGGGGGCCAAGAGACCCAGTACTTC

D: TRBD1
V: TRBV11-2
J: TRBJ2-4
size: -
CDR3: CASSLAGRGKAGNIQYF
DNA: TGTGCCAGCAGCTTAGCCGGCAGGGGGAAGGCTGGCAACATTCAGTACTTC

D: TRBD2
V: TRBV5-1
J: TRBJ2-3
size: few
CDR3: CASSTGTSPDTQYF
DNA: TGCGCCAGCAGCACCGGGACTAGCCCCGATACGCAGTATTTT

D: -
V: TRBV18
J: TRBJ1-3
size: -
CDR3: CASSPPRVRGGNTIYF
DNA: TGTGCCAGCTCACCACCGAGGGTTCGGGGAGGAAACACCATATATTTT

D: TRBD2
V: TRBV18
J: TRBJ2-1
size: -
CDR3: CASSPRPPGLDPNEQFF
DNA: TGTGCCAGCTCACCTCGCCCCCCGGGACTAGACCCGAATGAGCAGTTCTTC

D: -
V: TRBV7-9
J: TRBJ1-2
size: few
CDR3: CASSLAAAESYGYTF
DNA: TGTGCCAGCAGCTTAGCGGCGGCAGAGAGTTATGGCTACACCTTC

D: -
V: TRBV7-8
J: TRBJ2-7
size: few
CDR3: CASSPRQGRGEQYF
DNA: TGTGCCAGCAGCCCTCGACAGGGGCGGGGGGAGCAGTACTTC

D: TRBD2
V: TRBV19
J: TRBJ2-7
size: -
CDR3: CASRNSGRAGNEQYF
DNA: TGTGCCAGTAGGAATAGCGGGAGGGCCGGGAACGAGCAGTACTTC

D: TRBD1
V: TRBV4-1
J: TRBJ2-1
size: -
CDR3: CASSQPRQGGLDNEQFF
DNA: TGCGCCAGCAGCCAACCCAGACAGGGCGGGTTGGACAATGAGCAGTTCTTC

D: -
V: TRBV5-4
J: TRBJ1-2
size: -
CDR3: CASSPSGVTYGYTF
DNA: TGTGCCAGCAGCCCCTCCGGGGTAACCTATGGCTACACCTTC

D: -
V: TRBV18
J: TRBJ1-5
size: -
CDR3: CASSPIAGEGNQPQHF
DNA: TGTGCCAGCTCGCCGATCGCAGGGGAAGGCAATCAGCCCCAGCATTTT

D: TRBD1
V: TRBV28
J: TRBJ2-5
size: -
CDR3: CASSPGQGAETQYF
DNA: TGTGCCAGCAGTCCGGGACAGGGTGCGGAGACCCAGTACTTC

D: -
V: TRBV19
J: TRBJ1-1
size: -
CDR3: CASSMRSGGEAFF
DNA: TGTGCCAGTAGTATGAGGTCCGGAGGGGAAGCTTTCTTT

D: -
V: TRBV27
J: TRBJ1-5
size: -
CDR3: CASSPPSGSNQPQHF
DNA: TGTGCCAGCAGTCCCCCGAGCGGGAGCAATCAGCCCCAGCATTTT

D: -
V: TRBV6-1
J: TRBJ2-3
size: -
CDR3: CASSGVRQGSTDTQYF
DNA: TGTGCCAGCAGTGGGGTTCGGCAGGGGTCGACAGATACGCAGTATTTT

D: -
V: TRBV5-6
J: TRBJ1-4
size: -
CDR3: CASSRTNEKLFF
DNA: TGTGCCAGCAGCCGAACTAATGAAAAACTGTTTTTT

D: -
V: TRBV5-1
J: TRBJ1-6
size: -
CDR3: CASSLGPVNSPLHF
DNA: TGCGCCAGCAGCTTGGGGCCAGTTAATTCACCCCTCCACTTT

D: TRBD2
V: TRBV7-9
J: TRBJ2-1
size: -
CDR3: CASSSLAGGSYNEQFF
DNA: TGTGCCAGCAGCTCGCTAGCGGGAGGCTCCTACAATGAGCAGTTCTTC

D: TRBD1
V: TRBV7-3
J: TRBJ1-2
size: -
CDR3: CASSLSRGPTF
DNA: TGTGCCAGCAGCTTATCTAGGGGGCCCACCTTC

D: TRBD1
V: TRBV30
J: TRBJ1-1
size: few
CDR3: CALGQGMSLNTEAFF
DNA: TGTGCCTTAGGACAGGGAATGTCCCTTAACACTGAAGCTTTCTTT

D: -
V: TRBV7-9
J: TRBJ2-3
size: -
CDR3: CASSSNPDTQYF
DNA: TGTGCCAGCAGCTCTAATCCAGATACGCAGTATTTT

D: TRBD1
V: TRBV7-9
J: TRBJ2-2
size: -
CDR3: CASSPDRAGGELFF
DNA: TGTGCCAGCAGCCCGGACAGGGCTGGCGGGGAGCTGTTTTTT

D: TRBD1
V: TRBV5-1
J: TRBJ2-5
size: -
CDR3: CASSSVQGVGETQYF
DNA: TGCGCCAGCAGCTCCGTACAGGGGGTGGGAGAGACCCAGTACTTC

D: TRBD1
V: TRBV5-4
J: TRBJ2-6
size: -
CDR3: CASSVRDRGSGANVLTF
DNA: TGTGCCAGCAGCGTCCGGGACAGGGGCTCTGGGGCCAACGTCCTGACTTTC

D: -
V: TRBV6-6
J: TRBJ2-2
size: -
CDR3: CASVDPTGNTGELFF
DNA: TGTGCCAGCGTGGACCCGACAGGGAACACCGGGGAGCTGTTTTTT

D: TRBD1
V: TRBV2
J: TRBJ2-7
size: -
CDR3: CASSEGGTDYEQYF
DNA: TGTGCCAGCAGTGAAGGTGGGACAGACTACGAGCAGTACTTC

D: TRBD1
V: TRBV7-9
J: TRBJ1-1
size: -
CDR3: CASSPGQGSNTEAFF
DNA: TGTGCCAGCAGCCCAGGACAGGGGTCGAACACTGAAGCTTTCTTT

D: -
V: TRBV10-1
J: TRBJ2-1
size: -
CDR3: CASSESEAGEQFF
DNA: TGCGCCAGCAGTGAGTCAGAGGCCGGTGAGCAGTTCTTC

D: TRBD1
V: TRBV2
J: TRBJ1-3
size: -
CDR3: CASSGRTGGGNTIYF
DNA: TGTGCCAGCAGCGGAAGGACAGGGGGGGGAAACACCATATATTTT

D: TRBD2
V: TRBV5-6
J: TRBJ2-3
size: -
CDR3: CASSLGLAVEDTQYF
DNA: TGTGCCAGCAGCTTGGGACTAGCGGTTGAAGATACGCAGTATTTT

D: -
V: TRBV5-6
J: TRBJ2-1
size: -
CDR3: CASSSPQTLAWAYNEQFF
DNA: TGTGCCAGCAGCTCCCCACAAACCCTAGCTTGGGCCTACAATGAGCAGTTCTTC

D: -
V: TRBV2
J: TRBJ2-2
size: few
CDR3: CASSARETGELFF
DNA: TGTGCCAGCAGTGCCAGGGAAACCGGGGAGCTGTTTTTT

D: TRBD1
V: TRBV2
J: TRBJ2-1
size: -
CDR3: CATLGQGTYNEQFF
DNA: TGTGCCACCCTCGGACAGGGAACTTACAATGAGCAGTTCTTC

D: -
V: TRBV5-5
J: TRBJ1-2
size: -
CDR3: CASRQSATVTNYGYTF
DNA: TGTGCCAGCAGACAGAGTGCGACAGTAACTAACTATGGCTACACCTTC

D: -
V: TRBV11-3
J: TRBJ2-1
size: -
CDR3: CASSSASNRNEQFF
DNA: TGTGCCAGCAGCTCCGCTAGTAATCGGAATGAGCAGTTCTTC

D: TRBD1
V: TRBV28
J: TRBJ1-5
size: -
CDR3: CASSLEGAKSNQPQHF
DNA: TGTGCCAGCAGTTTAGAGGGGGCGAAGAGCAATCAGCCCCAGCATTTT

D: TRBD2
V: TRBV6-4
J: TRBJ2-1
size: -
CDR3: CASSGTSGGYNEQFF
DNA: TGTGCCAGCAGTGGTACTAGCGGGGGTTACAATGAGCAGTTCTTC

D: -
V: TRBV7-2
J: TRBJ2-2
size: -
CDR3: CASSPQGGNTGELFF
DNA: TGTGCCAGCAGCCCTCAGGGAGGTAACACCGGGGAGCTGTTTTTT

D: TRBD1
V: TRBV6-1
J: TRBJ1-2
size: -
CDR3: CASRKQGPRTYGYTF
DNA: TGTGCCAGCAGAAAACAGGGGCCCCGGACCTATGGCTACACCTTC

D: -
V: TRBV7-6
J: TRBJ2-5
size: -
CDR3: CASSLSSRETQYF
DNA: TGTGCCAGCAGCTTAAGTAGCAGAGAGACCCAGTACTTC

D: TRBD1
V: TRBV6-5
J: TRBJ2-2
size: few
CDR3: CASSSGQPAGELFF
DNA: TGTGCCAGCAGTTCGGGACAGCCCGCCGGGGAGCTGTTTTTT

D: TRBD1
V: TRBV7-6
J: TRBJ2-7
size: -
CDR3: CASSPGTGTYEQYF
DNA: TGTGCCAGCAGCCCCGGGACAGGGACCTACGAGCAGTACTTC